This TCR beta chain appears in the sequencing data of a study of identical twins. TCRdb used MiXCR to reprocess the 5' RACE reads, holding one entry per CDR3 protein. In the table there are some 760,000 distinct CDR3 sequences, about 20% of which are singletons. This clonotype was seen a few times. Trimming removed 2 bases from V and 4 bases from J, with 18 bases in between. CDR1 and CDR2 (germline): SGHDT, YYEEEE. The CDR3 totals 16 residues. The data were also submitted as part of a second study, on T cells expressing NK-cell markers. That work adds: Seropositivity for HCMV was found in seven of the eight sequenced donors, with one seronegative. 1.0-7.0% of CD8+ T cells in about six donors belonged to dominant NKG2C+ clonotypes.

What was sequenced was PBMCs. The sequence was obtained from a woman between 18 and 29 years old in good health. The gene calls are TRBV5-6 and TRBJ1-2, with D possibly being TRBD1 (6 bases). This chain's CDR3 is CASSLKGVRGSYGYTF. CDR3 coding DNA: TGTGCCAGCAGCTTAAAAGGGGTCAGGGGAAGCTATGGCTACACCTTC.